There are a few counts of the clone carrying this TCR beta chain. Its antigen is as yet unknown. The data derive from a study of CD8 T cells in ankylosing spondylitis. From germline, CDR1 is LNHNV and CDR2 YYDKDF (reference sequence). The CDR3 length is 14 residues. V was pared by 5 bases and J by 1 base, with 8 bases between. TCRdb reanalysed the 5' RACE reads using MiXCR and keeps one entry per CDR3 protein. Of 750,000 to 850,000 distinct CDR3 sequences in the sample, about 11% were seen once. Study findings and constraints: Reports say disease-linked clones showed up significantly more in matched ankylosing spondylitis synovial fluid. Some motif variants had been reported before (in reactive arthritis synovial fluid and blood). A motif in TCR beta, a set of eight highly homologous variants, appeared characteristic of ankylosing spondylitis blood.

The TCR was taken from a male donor with ankylosing spondylitis. The chain combines TRBV15 with TRBJ2-2; D not certain. The material sequenced was blood, either unsorted or a sorted T cell fraction (not recorded which). CDR3 DNA: TGTGCCACCAGCTTAGAAGGGAACACCGGGGAGCTGTTTTTT. It encodes CATSLEGNTGELFF.